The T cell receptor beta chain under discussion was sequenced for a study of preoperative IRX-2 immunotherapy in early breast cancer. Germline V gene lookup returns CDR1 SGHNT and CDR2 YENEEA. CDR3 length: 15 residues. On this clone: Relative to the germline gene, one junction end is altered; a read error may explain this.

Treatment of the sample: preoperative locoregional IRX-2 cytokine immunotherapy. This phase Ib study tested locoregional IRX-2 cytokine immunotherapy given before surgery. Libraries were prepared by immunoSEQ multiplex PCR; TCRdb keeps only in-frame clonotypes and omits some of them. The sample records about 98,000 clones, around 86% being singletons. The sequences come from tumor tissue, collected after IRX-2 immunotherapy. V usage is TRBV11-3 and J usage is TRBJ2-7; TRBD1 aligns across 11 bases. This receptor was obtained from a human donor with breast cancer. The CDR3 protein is CASSGGQGASYEQYF. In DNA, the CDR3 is TGTGCCAGCAGCGGAGGACAGGGGGCCTCCTACGAACAGTACTTC.